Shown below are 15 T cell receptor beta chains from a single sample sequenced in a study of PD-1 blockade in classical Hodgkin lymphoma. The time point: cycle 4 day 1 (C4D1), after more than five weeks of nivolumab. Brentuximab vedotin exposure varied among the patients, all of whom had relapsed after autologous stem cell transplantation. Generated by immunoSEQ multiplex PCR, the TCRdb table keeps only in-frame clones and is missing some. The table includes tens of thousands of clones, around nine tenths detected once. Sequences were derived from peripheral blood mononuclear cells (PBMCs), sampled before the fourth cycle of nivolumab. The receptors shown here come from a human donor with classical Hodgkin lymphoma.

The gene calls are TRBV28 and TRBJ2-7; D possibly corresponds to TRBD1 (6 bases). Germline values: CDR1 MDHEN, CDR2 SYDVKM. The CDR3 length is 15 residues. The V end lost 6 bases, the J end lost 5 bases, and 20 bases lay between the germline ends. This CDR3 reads CASRQPRQARDEQYF. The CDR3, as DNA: TGTGCCAGCAGGCAGCCCCGACAGGCCCGCGACGAGCAGTACTTC.

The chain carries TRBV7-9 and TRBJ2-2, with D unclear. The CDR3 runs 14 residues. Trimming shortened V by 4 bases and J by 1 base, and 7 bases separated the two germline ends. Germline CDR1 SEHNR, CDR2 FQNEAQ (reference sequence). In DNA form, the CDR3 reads TGTGCCAGCAGCTCCACCGGGAACACCGGGGAGCTGTTTTTT. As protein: CASSSTGNTGELFF.

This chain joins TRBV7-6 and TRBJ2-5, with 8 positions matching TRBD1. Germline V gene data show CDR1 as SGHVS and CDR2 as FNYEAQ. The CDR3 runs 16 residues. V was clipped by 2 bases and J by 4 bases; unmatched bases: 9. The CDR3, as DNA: TGTGCCAGCAGCTTACTGGCTCAGGGGGCGGGAGAGACCCAGTACTTC. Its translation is CASSLLAQGAGETQYF.

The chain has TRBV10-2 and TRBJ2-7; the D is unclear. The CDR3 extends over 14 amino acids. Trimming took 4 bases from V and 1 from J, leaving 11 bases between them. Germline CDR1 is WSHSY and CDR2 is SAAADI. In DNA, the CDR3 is TGCGCCAGCAGTGCTGGAGAGACTTCCTACGAGCAGTACTTC. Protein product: CASSAGETSYEQYF.

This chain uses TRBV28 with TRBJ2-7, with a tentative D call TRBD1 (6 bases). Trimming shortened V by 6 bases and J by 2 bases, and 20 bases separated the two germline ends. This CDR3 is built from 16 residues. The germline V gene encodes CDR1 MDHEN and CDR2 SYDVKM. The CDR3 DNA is TGTGCCAGCAGAATAGCACAGGGACCTACCCCCTACGAGCAGTACTTC. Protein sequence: CASRIAQGPTPYEQYF.

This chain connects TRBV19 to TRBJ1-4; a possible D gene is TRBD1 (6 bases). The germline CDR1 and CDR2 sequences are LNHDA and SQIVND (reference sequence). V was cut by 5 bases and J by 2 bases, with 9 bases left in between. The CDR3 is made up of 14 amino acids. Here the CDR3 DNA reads TGTGCCAGTAGTTACGGACAGACTAATGAAAAACTGTTTTTT. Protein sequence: CASSYGQTNEKLFF.

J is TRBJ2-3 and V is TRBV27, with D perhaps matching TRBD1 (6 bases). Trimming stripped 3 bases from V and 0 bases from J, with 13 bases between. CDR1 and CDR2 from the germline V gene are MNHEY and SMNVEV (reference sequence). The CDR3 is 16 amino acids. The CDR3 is CASSFDRQVSTDTQYF. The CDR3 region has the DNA TGTGCCAGCAGTTTTGACCGACAGGTTAGCACAGATACGCAGTATTTT.

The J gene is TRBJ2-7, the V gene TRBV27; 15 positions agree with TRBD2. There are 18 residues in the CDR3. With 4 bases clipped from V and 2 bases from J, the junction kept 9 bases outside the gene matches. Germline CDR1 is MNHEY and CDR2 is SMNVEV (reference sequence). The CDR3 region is CASSSRTSGGEVPYEQYF. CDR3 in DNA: TGTGCCAGCAGTTCCAGGACTAGCGGGGGGGAAGTTCCCTACGAGCAGTACTTC.

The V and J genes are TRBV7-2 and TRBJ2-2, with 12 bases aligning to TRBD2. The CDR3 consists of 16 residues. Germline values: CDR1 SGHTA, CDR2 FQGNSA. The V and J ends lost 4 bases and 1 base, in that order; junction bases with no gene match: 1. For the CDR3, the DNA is TGTGCCAGCAGCTGGACTAGCGGGGTGAACACCGGGGAGCTGTTTTTT. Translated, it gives CASSWTSGVNTGELFF.

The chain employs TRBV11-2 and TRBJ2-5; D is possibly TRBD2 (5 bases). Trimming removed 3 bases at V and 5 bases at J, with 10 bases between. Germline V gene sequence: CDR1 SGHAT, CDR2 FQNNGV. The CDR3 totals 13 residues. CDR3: CASSFSGSETQYF. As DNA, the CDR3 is TGTGCCAGCAGCTTTTCGGGGTCGGAGACCCAGTACTTC.

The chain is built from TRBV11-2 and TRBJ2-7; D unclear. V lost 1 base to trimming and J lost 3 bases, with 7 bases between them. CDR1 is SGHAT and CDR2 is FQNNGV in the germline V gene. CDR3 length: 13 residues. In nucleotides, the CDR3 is TGTGCCAGCAGCTTAGCACTCCACTACGAGCAGTACTTC. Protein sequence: CASSLALHYEQYF.

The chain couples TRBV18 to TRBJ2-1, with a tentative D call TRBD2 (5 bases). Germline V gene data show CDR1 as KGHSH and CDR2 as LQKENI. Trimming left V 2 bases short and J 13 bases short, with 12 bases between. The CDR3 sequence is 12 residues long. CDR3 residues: CASSPIGIAQFF. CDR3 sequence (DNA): TGTGCCAGCTCACCAATCGGGATCGCCCAGTTCTTC.

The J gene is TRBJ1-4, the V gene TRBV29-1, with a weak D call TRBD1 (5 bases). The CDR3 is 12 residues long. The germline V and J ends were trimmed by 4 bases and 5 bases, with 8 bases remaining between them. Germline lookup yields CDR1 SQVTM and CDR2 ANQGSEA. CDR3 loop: CSVGDGNEKLFF. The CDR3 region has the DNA TGCAGCGTTGGGGACGGAAATGAAAAACTGTTTTTT.

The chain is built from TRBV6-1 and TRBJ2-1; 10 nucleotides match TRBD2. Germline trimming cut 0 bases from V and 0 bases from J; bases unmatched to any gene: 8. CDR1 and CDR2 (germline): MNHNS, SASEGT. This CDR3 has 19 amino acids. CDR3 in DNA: TGTGCCAGCAGTGAAGCGCTCGGGGCTAGCGGGGGCTCCTACAATGAGCAGTTCTTC. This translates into CASSEALGASGGSYNEQFF.

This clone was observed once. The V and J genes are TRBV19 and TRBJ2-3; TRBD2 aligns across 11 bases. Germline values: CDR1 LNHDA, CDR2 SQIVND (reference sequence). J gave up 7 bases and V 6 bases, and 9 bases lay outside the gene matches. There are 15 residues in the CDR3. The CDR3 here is CASRVTSGAPNTQYF. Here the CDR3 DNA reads TGTGCCAGTAGGGTGACTAGCGGGGCACCAAATACGCAGTATTTT.